Many counts were recorded for the clone carrying this T cell receptor (beta chain). Its target is not known. RNA-based 3' RACE libraries used unique molecular identifiers. TCRdb analysed the 3' RACE reads with MiXCR anew, one entry per CDR3 protein. The sample holds about 89,000 distinct CDR3 sequences, 6.9% seen once. Treatment meaning: PENTA 11 planned treatment interruption arm or continuous ART arm. This CDR3 region has 18 residues. Trimming took 7 bases from V and 4 from J; bases not matched to a gene: 13. The data were obtained in a study of HIV-infected children after antiretroviral therapy interruption. Study outcomes and limitations: Naive CD4+ CDR3 sharing between time points fell after interruption began.

The V gene is TRBV12-3 or TRBV12-4, the J gene TRBJ2-1; 13 bases agree with TRBD2. The receptor comes from a pool of human donors with HIV. The source was CD45RA+ CD4+ T cells from PBMCs, pooled from several time points, collected from a donor given antiretroviral therapy, either interrupted or continuous. Subset noted: naive CD4+ CD45RA+ CD45RO- T cells. The CDR3 DNA reads TGTGCCAGCACCAAGGAACTAGCGGGAGGGAACCCATACAATGAGCAGTTCTTC. Its protein product is CASTKELAGGNPYNEQFF.